This record looks at one T cell receptor (beta chain) sequence and its context. This specimen comes from a study of blood T cell repertoires in COVID-19. Study-level information: Some COVID-19 samples were acute and others convalescent; all came from the United States, Italy and Spain.

The ends lost 5 bases at V and 4 bases at J; junction bases unmatched: 8. The CDR3 runs 16 residues. Germline V lookup: CDR1 LNHDA, CDR2 SQIVND (reference sequence). Sequenced by immunoSEQ multiplex PCR; TCRdb stores in-frame clones only, minus some. Of 270,000 or so clones in the sample, approximately 86% were seen once. The J gene is TRBJ2-5, the V gene TRBV19; TRBD2 matches at 12 bases. The sequenced sample consisted of peripheral blood. The sequence was collected from a woman aged 18 to 35 with acute or convalescent COVID-19. The CDR3 sequence is CASSSRTGLAGETQYF. The CDR3 bases are TGTGCCAGTAGTTCCCGGACGGGACTAGCGGGAGAGACCCAGTACTTC.